This T cell receptor beta chain appears in the sequencing data of a study of Ad26.COV2.S vaccination and SARS-CoV-2 variants. Overall study findings and caveats: TCR breadth and depth analyses may have underestimated total T cell responses. The study found higher spike-specific TCR breadth in vaccine than placebo recipients. Similar non-spike TCR breadth was observed in recipients of vaccine and of placebo. Marked by substantial breadth, spike-specific CD8+ and CD4+ T cell responses were reportedly seen after vaccination.

Clones were read by immunoSEQ multiplex PCR, and TCRdb kept only the in-frame ones, dropping some. There are 350,000 to 450,000 clones in the sample; about 91% occur only once, and under 4% lies in the top ten. As for this clone: As yet, its antigen is unknown.

This clonotype was sampled from a human donor who had recovered from COVID-19. The sample here was peripheral blood, taken after recovery from COVID-19.

The CDR3 DNA sequence: TGTGCCAGCTCTCCTGGGACAAGAAACACTGAAGCTTTCTTT. Amino acid sequence: CASSPGTRNTEAFF. V gene TRBV18 combines with J gene TRBJ1-1; D is perhaps TRBD1 (6 bases). Germline lookup yields CDR1 KGHSH and CDR2 LQKENI. This CDR3 has 14 residues. Between the trimmed V and J ends, which lost 6 bases and 2 bases, there was a span of 13 bases.